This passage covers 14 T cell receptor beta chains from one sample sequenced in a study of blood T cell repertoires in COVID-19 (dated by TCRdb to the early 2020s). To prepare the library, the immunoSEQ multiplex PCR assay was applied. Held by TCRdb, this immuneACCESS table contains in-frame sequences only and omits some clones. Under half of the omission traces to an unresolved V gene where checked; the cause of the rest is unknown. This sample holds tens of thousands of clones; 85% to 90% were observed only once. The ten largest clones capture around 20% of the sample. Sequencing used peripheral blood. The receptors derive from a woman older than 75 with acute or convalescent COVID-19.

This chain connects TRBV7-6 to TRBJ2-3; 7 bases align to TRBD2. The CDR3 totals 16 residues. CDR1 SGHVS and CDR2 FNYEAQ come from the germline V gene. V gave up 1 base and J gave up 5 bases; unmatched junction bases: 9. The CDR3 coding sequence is TGTGCCAGCAGCTTAGAGACTAGCCCTTCGGGAGATACGCAGTATTTT. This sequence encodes CASSLETSPSGDTQYF.

This CDR3 reads CSVEDHIGGTEAFF. CDR3 in DNA: TGCAGCGTTGAAGACCACATTGGGGGGACTGAAGCTTTCTTT. J is TRBJ1-1 and V is TRBV29-1, with a weak D call TRBD1 (5 bases). V gave up 0 bases and J gave up 5 bases, with 13 bases separating them. Germline V gene data show CDR1 as SQVTM and CDR2 as ANQGSEA. CDR3 size: 14 residues.

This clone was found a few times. CDR3 in amino acids: CASSPSGRPSYEQYF. CDR3 DNA: TGTGCCAGCAGTCCGAGCGGACGCCCCTCCTACGAGCAGTACTTC. The rearrangement joins TRBV6-5 to TRBJ2-7; the D gene is possibly TRBD2 (5 bases). V lost 5 bases, J lost 0 bases, and 14 bases lay in between. The CDR3 extends over 15 amino acids. Germline V lookup: CDR1 MNHEY, CDR2 SVGAGI.

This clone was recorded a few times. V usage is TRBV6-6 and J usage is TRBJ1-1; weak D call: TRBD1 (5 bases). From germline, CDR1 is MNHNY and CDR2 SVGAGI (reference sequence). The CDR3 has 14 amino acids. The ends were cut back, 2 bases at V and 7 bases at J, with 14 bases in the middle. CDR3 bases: TGTGCCAGCAGTTACCGTCCCGACAGTTATGAAGCTTTCTTT. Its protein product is CASSYRPDSYEAFF.

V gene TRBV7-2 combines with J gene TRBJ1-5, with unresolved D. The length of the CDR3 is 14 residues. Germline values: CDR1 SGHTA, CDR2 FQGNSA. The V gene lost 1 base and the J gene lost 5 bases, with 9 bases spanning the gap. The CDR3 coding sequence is TGTGCCAGCAGCTTAGAATTGGGCGATCAGCCCCAGCATTTT. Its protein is CASSLELGDQPQHF.

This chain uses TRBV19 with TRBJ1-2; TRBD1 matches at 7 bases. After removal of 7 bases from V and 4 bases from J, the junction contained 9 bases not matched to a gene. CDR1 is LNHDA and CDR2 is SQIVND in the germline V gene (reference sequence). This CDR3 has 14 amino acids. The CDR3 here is CASIANRGGYGYTF. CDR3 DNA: TGTGCCAGTATCGCTAACAGGGGTGGCTATGGCTACACCTTC.

DNA for the CDR3: TGTGCCAGCAGCGGGAGCGGGGGGTCATTCAGGGAGACCCAGTACTTC. It specifies CASSGSGGSFRETQYF. The chain links TRBV9 to TRBJ2-5; 9 bases are a match to TRBD2. V was clipped by 3 bases and J by 5 bases; unmatched bases: 11. This CDR3 comprises 16 residues. Germline V CDR1 and CDR2: SGDLS, YYNGEE.

CDR3 DNA sequence: TGTGCCAGCTCAGGGAGCAGGAACAATCAGCCCCAGCATTTT. Encoded protein: CASSGSRNNQPQHF. This chain links TRBV18 with TRBJ1-5; no reliable D call. CDR1 is KGHSH and CDR2 is LQKENI in the germline V gene. V lost 5 bases and J 3 bases, leaving 11 bases between the germline ends. The CDR3 spans 14 residues.

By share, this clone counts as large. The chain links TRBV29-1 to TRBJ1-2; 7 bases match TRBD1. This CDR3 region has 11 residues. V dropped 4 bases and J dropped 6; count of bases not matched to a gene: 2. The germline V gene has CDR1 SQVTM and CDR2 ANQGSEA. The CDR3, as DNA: TGCAGCGTTGTGACAGGGAATGGCTACACCTTC. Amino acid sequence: CSVVTGNGYTF.

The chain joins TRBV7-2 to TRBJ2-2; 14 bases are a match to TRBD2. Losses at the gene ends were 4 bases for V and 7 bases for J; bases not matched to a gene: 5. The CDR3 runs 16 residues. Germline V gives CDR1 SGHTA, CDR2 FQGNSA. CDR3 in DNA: TGTGCCAGCAGCTCCGGACTAGCGGGGGGTATCGGGGAGCTGTTTTTT. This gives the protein CASSSGLAGGIGELFF.

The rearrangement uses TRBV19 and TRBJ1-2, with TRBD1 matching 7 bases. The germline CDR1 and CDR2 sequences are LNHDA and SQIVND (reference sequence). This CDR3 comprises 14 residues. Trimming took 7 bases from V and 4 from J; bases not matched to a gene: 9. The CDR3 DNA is TGTGCCAGTACTAATATGGACAGGAGCTATGGCTACACCTTC. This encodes CASTNMDRSYGYTF. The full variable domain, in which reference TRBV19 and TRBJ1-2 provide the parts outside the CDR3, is DGGITQSPKYLFRKEGQNVTLSCEQNLNHDAMYWYRQDPGQGLRLIYYSQIVNDFQKGDIAEGYSVSREKKESFPLTVTSAQKNPTAFYLCASTNMDRSYGYTFGSGTRLTVV.

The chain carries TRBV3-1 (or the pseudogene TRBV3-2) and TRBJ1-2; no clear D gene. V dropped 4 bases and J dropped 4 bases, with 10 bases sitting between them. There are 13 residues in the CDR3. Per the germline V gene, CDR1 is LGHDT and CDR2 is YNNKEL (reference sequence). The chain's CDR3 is CASSPLGRYGYTF. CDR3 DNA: TGTGCCAGCAGCCCCTTGGGCCGCTATGGCTACACCTTC.

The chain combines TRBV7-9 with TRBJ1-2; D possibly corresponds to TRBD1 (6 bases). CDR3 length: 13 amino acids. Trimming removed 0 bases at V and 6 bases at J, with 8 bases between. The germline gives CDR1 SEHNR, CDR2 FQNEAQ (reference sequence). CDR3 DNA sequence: TGTGCCAGCAGCTTAGCGGGACAAGATGGCTACACCTTC. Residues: CASSLAGQDGYTF.

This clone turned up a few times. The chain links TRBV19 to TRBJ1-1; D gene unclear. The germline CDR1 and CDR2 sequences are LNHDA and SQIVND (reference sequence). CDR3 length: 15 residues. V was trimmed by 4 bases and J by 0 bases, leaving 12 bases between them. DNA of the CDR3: TGTGCCAGTAGTAAGTTGCCGAGAATGAACACTGAAGCTTTCTTT. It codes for CASSKLPRMNTEAFF.